This note documents a single TCR beta chain sequence. The entry originates in a study of Ad26.COV2.S vaccination and SARS-CoV-2 variants. This table comes from immunoSEQ multiplex PCR, and its TCRdb copy is limited to in-frame clones, with some not included. The sample records about 280,000 clones, about 87% being singletons. Treatment indicated: some 20 received Ad26.COV2.S at low or high dose, single or two shots; five or six received placebo; per-sample allocation not given. Sampling occurred on day 63 after the first vaccine or placebo injection. Germline V CDR1 and CDR2: SNHLY, FYNNEI. V gave up 7 bases and J gave up 4 bases, with 23 bases separating them. This CDR3 is built from 17 residues.

This clonotype was obtained from a person aged 18-60 years who received the Ad26.COV2.S COVID-19 vaccine or a placebo. Sequencing used peripheral blood, obtained in a trial of Ad26.COV2.S vaccine versus placebo. V and J are TRBV2 and TRBJ2-1, with D possibly being TRBD2 (6 bases). In DNA form, the CDR3 reads TGTGCCAGCAACCTCCCTGGAGGGTCACTTCTTTACAATGAGCAGTTCTTC. Translation: CASNLPGGSLLYNEQFF.